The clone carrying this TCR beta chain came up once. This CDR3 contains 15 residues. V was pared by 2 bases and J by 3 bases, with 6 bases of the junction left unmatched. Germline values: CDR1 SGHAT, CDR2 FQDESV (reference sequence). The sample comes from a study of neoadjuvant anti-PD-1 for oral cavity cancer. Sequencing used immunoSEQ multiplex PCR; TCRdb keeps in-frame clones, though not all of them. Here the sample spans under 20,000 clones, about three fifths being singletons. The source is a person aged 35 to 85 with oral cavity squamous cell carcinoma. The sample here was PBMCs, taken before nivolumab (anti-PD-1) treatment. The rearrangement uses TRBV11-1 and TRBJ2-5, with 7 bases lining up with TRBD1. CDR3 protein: CASSLNPGTEETQYF. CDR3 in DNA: TGTGCCAGCAGCTTAAACCCGGGGACAGAAGAGACCCAGTACTTC. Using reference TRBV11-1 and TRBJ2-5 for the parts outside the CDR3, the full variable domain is EAEVAQSPRYKITEKSQAVAFWCDPISGHATLYWYRQILGQGPELLVQFQDESVVDDSQLPKDRFSAERLKGVDSTLKIQPAELGDSAMYLCASSLNPGTEETQYFGPGTRLLVL.